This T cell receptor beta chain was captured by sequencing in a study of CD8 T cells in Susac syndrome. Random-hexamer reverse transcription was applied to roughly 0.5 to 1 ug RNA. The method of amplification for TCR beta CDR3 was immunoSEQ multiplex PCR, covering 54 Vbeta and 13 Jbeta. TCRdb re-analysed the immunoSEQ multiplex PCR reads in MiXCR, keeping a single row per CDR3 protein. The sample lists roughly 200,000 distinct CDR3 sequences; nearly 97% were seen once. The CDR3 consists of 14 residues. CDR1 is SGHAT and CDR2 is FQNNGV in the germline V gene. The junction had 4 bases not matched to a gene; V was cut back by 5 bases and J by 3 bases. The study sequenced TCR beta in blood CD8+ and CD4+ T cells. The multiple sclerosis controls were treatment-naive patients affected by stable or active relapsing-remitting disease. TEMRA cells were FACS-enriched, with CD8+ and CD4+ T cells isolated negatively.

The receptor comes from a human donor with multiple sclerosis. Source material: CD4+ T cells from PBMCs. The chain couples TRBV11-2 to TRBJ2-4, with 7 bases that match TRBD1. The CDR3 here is CASSLQGSKNIQYF. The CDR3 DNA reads TGTGCCAGCAGCCTACAGGGGAGCAAAAACATTCAGTACTTC.